This TCR beta chain comes out of a study of blood T cell repertoires in COVID-19. Study summary: Samples came from the United States, Italy and Spain, spanning acute and convalescent COVID-19.

J gave up 10 bases and V 2 bases, and 8 bases lay outside the gene matches. CDR3 length: 15 amino acids. Germline values: CDR1 SGHRS, CDR2 YFSETQ. Measured with immunoSEQ multiplex PCR; TCRdb has only the in-frame clones, and not every one. The sample has tens of thousands of clones, around four fifths seen once; the top ten hold roughly 32%. The source of this sequence is a man of 80 years or more with acute or convalescent COVID-19. Sample: peripheral blood. The genes are TRBV5-1 and TRBJ1-6, with TRBD1 identical over 8 bases. The CDR3 region is CASSFESGGGSPLHF. CDR3 DNA sequence: TGCGCCAGCAGCTTTGAGTCAGGGGGCGGGTCACCCCTCCACTTT.